The 16 T cell receptor beta chains reported below all come from one sample, sequenced in a study of cytomegalovirus exposure and HLA in healthy donors. The primer mix had 60 Vbeta and 13 Jbeta primers. Only in-frame clones appear in the TCRdb table, and some are missing; sequencing was by immunoSEQ multiplex PCR. The sample includes about 120,000 clones, roughly 80% of them seen just once. The specimen sequenced was PBMCs. The receptors originated from a man aged 30 to 39 in good health and CMV-seropositive.

The chain is built from TRBV7-2 and TRBJ1-2; D is perhaps TRBD1 (6 bases). V was pared by 4 bases and J by 6 bases, with 15 bases between. Germline CDR1 and CDR2: SGHTA and FQGNSA. The CDR3 is 14 residues long. Here the CDR3 reads CASSSWEGGDGYTF. The CDR3 DNA follows: TGTGCCAGCAGCTCGTGGGAGGGGGGAGATGGCTACACCTTC.

The rearrangement joins TRBV10-2 to TRBJ2-3; 10 nucleotides match TRBD2. The ends lost 4 bases at V and 6 bases at J; junction bases unmatched: 10. CDR1 WSHSY and CDR2 SAAADI come from the germline V gene. There are 16 residues in the CDR3. The CDR3 coding sequence is TGCGCCAGCAGTGCCGCAGGGCTAGCGGGAGCCGATACGCAGTATTTT. Its translation: CASSAAGLAGADTQYF.

The J gene is TRBJ2-3, the V gene TRBV5-4, with D unresolved. The germline gives CDR1 SGHNT, CDR2 YYREEE (reference sequence). V was shortened by 7 bases and J by 2 bases, with 17 bases between the two germline ends. This CDR3 comprises 15 residues. DNA of the CDR3: TGTGCCAGCCCCTCGGAGAATCAACTCACAGATACGCAGTATTTT. Its protein product is CASPSENQLTDTQYF.

The chain uses TRBV9 and TRBJ2-2; D is unclear. Per germline, CDR1 SGDLS and CDR2 YYNGEE. The CDR3 consists of 13 residues. Trimming removed 2 bases from V and 9 bases from J, with 11 bases in between. This CDR3 reads CASSVIGGRELFF. For the CDR3, the DNA is TGTGCCAGCAGCGTTATCGGCGGCCGGGAGCTGTTTTTT.

J is TRBJ2-7 and V is TRBV5-4; tentative D call: TRBD2 (6 bases). The CDR3 spans 14 residues. Trimming cost V 0 bases and J 5 bases, with 12 bases left between them. Germline V gives CDR1 SGHNT, CDR2 YYREEE (reference sequence). For the CDR3, the DNA is TGTGCCAGCAGCTTGGACGGGGGAAGGGACGAGCAGTACTTC. Amino acid sequence: CASSLDGGRDEQYF.

About this clone itself: A junction boundary mismatches the germline segment, possibly from a read error. The chain links TRBV6-5 to TRBJ2-3; D may be TRBD1 (5 bases). The CDR3 spans 16 residues. CDR1 is MNHEY and CDR2 is SVGAGI in the germline V gene. CDR3 DNA: TGTGCCAGCAGTTACTCGAGTGGCAGGGAAACAGATACGCCGTATTTT. This codes for CASSYSSGRETDTPYF.

V and J are TRBV11-2 and TRBJ2-7; 8 bases map to TRBD2. This CDR3 has 15 residues. CDR1 SGHAT and CDR2 FQNNGV come from the germline V gene. After removal of 4 bases from V and 3 bases from J, the junction contained 8 bases not matched to a gene. CDR3 loop: CASSSGGGPRYEQYF. The CDR3 DNA reads TGTGCCAGCAGCTCCGGGGGGGGACCCCGCTACGAGCAGTACTTC. Combining the CDR3 with reference TRBV11-2 and TRBJ2-7 gives the whole variable domain EAGVAQSPRYKIIEKRQSVAFWCNPISGHATLYWYQQILGQGPKLLIQFQNNGVVDDSQLPKDRFSAERLKGVDSTLKIQPAKLEDSAVYLCASSSGGGPRYEQYFGPGTRLTVT.

The chain employs TRBV5-1 and TRBJ1-2; TRBD1 matches at 7 bases. The CDR3 spans 15 residues. Germline CDR1 and CDR2: SGHRS and YFSETQ. With 4 bases clipped from V and 2 bases from J, the junction kept 8 bases outside the gene matches. The CDR3 DNA follows: TGCGCCAGCAGCCTCCCGACAGGGTCCAACTATGGCTACACCTTC. It yields the protein CASSLPTGSNYGYTF.

The chain uses TRBV5-1 and TRBJ2-5, with D uncertain. The germline CDR1 and CDR2 sequences are SGHRS and YFSETQ. There are 13 residues in the CDR3. Trimming left V 0 bases short and J 4 bases short, with 7 bases between. The CDR3 DNA sequence: TGCGCCAGCAGCTTGGGGCATGGAGAGACCCAGTACTTC. Translated: CASSLGHGETQYF.

CDR3 in DNA: TGTGCCAGCAGCGTAGGGCTAGCGGGAGCAGGCGGGGAGCTGTTTTTT. Protein: CASSVGLAGAGGELFF. The genes are TRBV9 and TRBJ2-2, with 10 nucleotides matching TRBD2. The CDR3 contains 16 residues. V lost 0 bases, J lost 7 bases, and 6 bases stayed unmatched. Germline CDR1 reads SGDLS; CDR2 reads YYNGEE. The whole variable domain, filled in from reference TRBV9 and TRBJ2-2, reads DSGVTQTPKHLITATGQRVTLRCSPRSGDLSVYWYQQSLDQGLQFLIQYYNGEERAKGNILERFSAQQFPDLHSELNLSSLELGDSALYFCASSVGLAGAGGELFFGEGSRLTVL.

The chain couples TRBV10-3 to TRBJ1-2, with D perhaps matching TRBD1 (5 bases). The CDR3 loop spans 14 amino acids. The germline gives CDR1 ENHRY, CDR2 SYGVKD. The V end lost 6 bases, the J end lost 0 bases, and 11 bases lay between the germline ends. CDR3 residues: CAISRDNTNYGYTF. CDR3 nucleotides: TGTGCCATCAGCAGGGATAATACTAACTATGGCTACACCTTC.

The count of this clone is one. The genes are TRBV19 and TRBJ2-3; D perhaps matches TRBD1 (5 bases). Trimming cost V 7 bases and J 2 bases, with 16 bases left between them. In germline, CDR1 is LNHDA, CDR2 SQIVND (reference sequence). The CDR3 totals 15 residues. CDR3 amino acids: CASNPSGKDTDTQYF. CDR3 bases: TGTGCCAGTAATCCCTCAGGGAAGGACACAGATACGCAGTATTTT.

This chain joins TRBV13 and TRBJ2-7; tentative D call: TRBD2 (5 bases). CDR3 size: 14 residues. Trimming pared 1 base from V and 4 bases from J, leaving 11 bases between. The V gene's germline CDR1 is PRHDT and CDR2 FYEKMQ (reference sequence). In DNA, the CDR3 is TGTGCCAGCAGCTTAGAGACCCGGGGTTACGAGCAGTACTTC. It encodes CASSLETRGYEQYF.

The chain is built from TRBV16 and TRBJ2-7, with D possibly matching TRBD1 (6 bases). This CDR3 is built from 15 residues. Germline CDR1 is KGHSY and CDR2 is FQNENV. Trimming shortened V by 5 bases and J by 4 bases, and 18 bases separated the two germline ends. CDR3 bases: TGTGCCAGCAGCTTCGAAGTGGGGACACCTTACGAGCAGTACTTC. Translated, it gives CASSFEVGTPYEQYF.

The CDR3 here is CASSSGTGGEQPQHF. CDR3 in DNA: TGTGCCAGCAGCTCCGGGACAGGGGGCGAACAGCCCCAGCATTTT. The chain joins TRBV27 to TRBJ1-5; TRBD1 agrees at 12 bases. The germline V gene encodes CDR1 MNHEY and CDR2 SMNVEV (reference sequence). V shed 6 bases, J shed 7 bases, and the junction held 7 bases outside the gene matches. This CDR3 spans 15 amino acids.

The chain recombines TRBV21-1 with TRBJ1-1; the table names TRBD1, a call not compared with the DNA. TRBV21-1 counts as a pseudogene. This CDR3 is 17 amino acids long. Here the CDR3 reads CASSRKGGGSMNTEAFF. Here the CDR3 DNA reads TGTGCCAGCAGCAGGAAAGGGGGCGGATCCATGAACACTGAAGCTTTCTTT.